This T cell receptor beta chain derives from a study of siplizumab effects on memory and regulatory T cells. Study-level findings and limits: Alloreactive sequences traceable to unstimulated CD4+ memory cells were significantly reduced by siplizumab. Controls showed an average of 26.9% Treg-derived mappable alloreactive CD4+ clones, while siplizumab showed approximately 69%. The study found naive T cells seemingly more diverse than memory cells and seemingly major alloresponse contributors.

Per sample, 90,000 to 100,000 TCR templates were assayed. Profiled with immunoSEQ multiplex PCR; TCRdb holds only in-frame clones, not every one. The data show about 75,000 clones, roughly 93% seen once. Details on this clone: The antigen is not known.

Germline loops: CDR1 LNHDA, CDR2 SQIVND (reference sequence). There are 14 residues in the CDR3. Trimming took off 11 bases at V and 7 bases at J, with 23 bases between the two ends. Sequenced material: CD8+ T cells sorted from blood. The receptor was derived from a human donor in good health. V and J are TRBV19 and TRBJ1-2, with D unresolved. The CDR3 is CALGPGPARGGYTF. In nucleotides, the CDR3 is TGTGCCCTCGGGCCGGGCCCCGCTAGAGGTGGCTACACCTTC. The full variable domain, rest sourced from reference TRBV19 and TRBJ1-2, is DGGITQSPKYLFRKEGQNVTLSCEQNLNHDAMYWYRQDPGQGLRLIYYSQIVNDFQKGDIAEGYSVSREKKESFPLTVTSAQKNPTAFYLCALGPGPARGGYTFGSGTRLTVV.